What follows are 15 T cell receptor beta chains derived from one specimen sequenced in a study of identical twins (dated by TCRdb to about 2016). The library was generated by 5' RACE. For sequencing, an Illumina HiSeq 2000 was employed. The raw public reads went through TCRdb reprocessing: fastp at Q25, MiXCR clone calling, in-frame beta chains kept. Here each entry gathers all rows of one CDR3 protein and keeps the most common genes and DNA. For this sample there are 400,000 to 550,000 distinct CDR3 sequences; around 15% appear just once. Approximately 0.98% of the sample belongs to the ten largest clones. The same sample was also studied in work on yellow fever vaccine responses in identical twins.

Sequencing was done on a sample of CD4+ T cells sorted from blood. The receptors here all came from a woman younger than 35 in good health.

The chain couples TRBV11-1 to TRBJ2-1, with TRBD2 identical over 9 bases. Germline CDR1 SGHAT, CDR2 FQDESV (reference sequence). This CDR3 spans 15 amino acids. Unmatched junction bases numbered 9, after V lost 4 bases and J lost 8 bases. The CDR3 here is CASSYLAGSLDEQFF. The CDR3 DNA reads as TGTGCCAGCAGCTATCTAGCGGGAAGTCTGGATGAGCAGTTCTTC. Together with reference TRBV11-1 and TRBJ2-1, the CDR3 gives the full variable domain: EAEVAQSPRYKITEKSQAVAFWCDPISGHATLYWYRQILGQGPELLVQFQDESVVDDSQLPKDRFSAERLKGVDSTLKIQPAELGDSAMYLCASSYLAGSLDEQFFGPGTRLTVL.

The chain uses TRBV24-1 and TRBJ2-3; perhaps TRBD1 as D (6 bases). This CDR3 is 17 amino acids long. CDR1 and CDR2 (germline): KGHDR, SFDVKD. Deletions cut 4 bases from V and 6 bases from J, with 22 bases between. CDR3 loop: CATSDSPSAGDGDTQYF. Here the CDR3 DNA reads TGTGCCACCAGTGACTCCCCCTCGGCAGGGGACGGGGATACGCAGTATTTT.

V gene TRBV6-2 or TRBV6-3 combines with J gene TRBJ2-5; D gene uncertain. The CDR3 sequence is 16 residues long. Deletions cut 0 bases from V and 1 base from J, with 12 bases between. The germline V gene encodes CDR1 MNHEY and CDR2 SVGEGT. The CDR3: CASSYSRSSPQETQYF. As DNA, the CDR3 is TGTGCCAGCAGTTACTCGAGGAGCAGCCCCCAAGAGACCCAGTACTTC.

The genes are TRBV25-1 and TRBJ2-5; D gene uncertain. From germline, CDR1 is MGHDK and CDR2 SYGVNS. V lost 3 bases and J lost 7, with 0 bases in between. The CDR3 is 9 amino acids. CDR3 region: CASSETQYF. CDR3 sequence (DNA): TGTGCCAGCAGTGAGACCCAGTACTTC.

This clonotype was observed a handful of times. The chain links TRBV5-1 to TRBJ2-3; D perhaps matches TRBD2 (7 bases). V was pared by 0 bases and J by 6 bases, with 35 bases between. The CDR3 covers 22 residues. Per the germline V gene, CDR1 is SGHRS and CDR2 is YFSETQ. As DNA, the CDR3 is TGCGCCAGCAGCTTGGGGACAGTCGGGACTAATTCTATGTTTTTTCACGTGGATACGCAGTATTTT. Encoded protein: CASSLGTVGTNSMFFHVDTQYF.

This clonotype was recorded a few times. This CDR3 reads CSVEPGQGEREQYF. CDR3 in DNA: TGCAGCGTTGAGCCGGGACAGGGGGAAAGGGAGCAGTACTTC. The chain links TRBV29-1 to TRBJ2-7; 11 nucleotides line up with TRBD1. Germline loops: CDR1 SQVTM, CDR2 ANQGSEA. The CDR3 is 14 amino acids. Losses at the gene ends were 3 bases for V and 7 bases for J; bases not matched to a gene: 8.

The CDR3 nucleotides are TGTGCCATCAGCGTGAGGTCTGAAAAGCAGTTCTTC. It specifies CAISVRSEKQFF. V gene TRBV10-3 combines with J gene TRBJ2-1, with D uncertain. V was pared by 6 bases and J by 11 bases, with 14 bases between. The CDR3 is 12 residues long. CDR1 ENHRY and CDR2 SYGVKD come from the germline V gene.

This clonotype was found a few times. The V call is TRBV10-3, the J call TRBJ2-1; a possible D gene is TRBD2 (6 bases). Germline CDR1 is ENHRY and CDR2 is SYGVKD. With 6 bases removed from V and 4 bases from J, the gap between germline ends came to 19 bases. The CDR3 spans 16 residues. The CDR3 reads CAISQGLAGNYNEQFF. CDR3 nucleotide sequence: TGTGCCATCAGCCAAGGTCTGGCGGGGAATTACAATGAGCAGTTCTTC.

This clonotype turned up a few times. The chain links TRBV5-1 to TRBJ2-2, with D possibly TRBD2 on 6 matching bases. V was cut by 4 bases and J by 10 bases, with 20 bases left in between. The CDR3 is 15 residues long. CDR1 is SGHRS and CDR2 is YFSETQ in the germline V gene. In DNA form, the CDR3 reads TGCGCCAGCAGCCCACGGGTGGGGGGTGACGTGGAGCTGTTTTTT. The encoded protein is CASSPRVGGDVELFF.

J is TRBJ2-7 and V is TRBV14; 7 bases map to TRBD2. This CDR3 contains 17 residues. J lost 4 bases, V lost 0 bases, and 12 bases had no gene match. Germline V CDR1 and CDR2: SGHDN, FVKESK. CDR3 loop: CASSQEDRWGGIYEQYF. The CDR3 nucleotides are TGTGCCAGCAGCCAAGAAGACCGGTGGGGGGGGATATACGAGCAGTACTTC.

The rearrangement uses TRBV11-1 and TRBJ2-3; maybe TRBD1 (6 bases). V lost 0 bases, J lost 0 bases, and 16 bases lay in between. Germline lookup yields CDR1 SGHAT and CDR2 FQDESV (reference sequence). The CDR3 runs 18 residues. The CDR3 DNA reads TGTGCCAGCAGCTTAGCCCTCTCCTGGACAGATAGCACAGATACGCAGTATTTT. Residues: CASSLALSWTDSTDTQYF.

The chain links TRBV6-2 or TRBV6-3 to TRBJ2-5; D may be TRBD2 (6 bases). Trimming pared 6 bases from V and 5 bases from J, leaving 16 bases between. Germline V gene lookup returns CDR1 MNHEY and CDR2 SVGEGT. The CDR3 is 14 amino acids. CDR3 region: CASRMGLLYETQYF. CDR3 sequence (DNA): TGTGCCAGCAGGATGGGACTCCTCTACGAGACCCAGTACTTC.

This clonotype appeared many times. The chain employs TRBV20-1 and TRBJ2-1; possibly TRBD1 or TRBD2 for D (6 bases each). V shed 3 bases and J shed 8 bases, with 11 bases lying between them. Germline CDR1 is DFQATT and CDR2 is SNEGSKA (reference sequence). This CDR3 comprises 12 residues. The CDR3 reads CSARWGADEQFF. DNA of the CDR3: TGCAGTGCTAGGTGGGGGGCTGATGAGCAGTTCTTC.

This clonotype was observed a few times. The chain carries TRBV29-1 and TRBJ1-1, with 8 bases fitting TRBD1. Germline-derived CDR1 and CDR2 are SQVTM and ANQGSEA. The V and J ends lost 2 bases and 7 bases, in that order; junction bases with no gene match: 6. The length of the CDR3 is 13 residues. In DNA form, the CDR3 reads TGCAGCGTTGAACAGGGGGCGGGGAGTGAAGCTTTCTTT. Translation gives CSVEQGAGSEAFF.

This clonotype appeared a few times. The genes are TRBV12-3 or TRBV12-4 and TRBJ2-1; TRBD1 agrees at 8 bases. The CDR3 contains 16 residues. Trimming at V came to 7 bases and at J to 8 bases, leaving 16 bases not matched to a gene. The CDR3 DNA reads TGTGCCAGCACCTCAACCAGGGGGCCAATGGTGTATGAGCAGTTCTTC. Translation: CASTSTRGPMVYEQFF.